One sample yielded the 10 T cell receptor beta chains listed below, sequenced in a study of a mutant IDH1 vaccine in newly diagnosed glioma. Assay: immunoSEQ multiplex PCR; the TCRdb copy retains only in-frame clones and omits some. The top ten clones hold about 0.61% of a sample with fewer than 100,000 clones, about 91% of them seen once. What these receptors recognize is not known. Time point defined: week 5, during vaccination. The content of each vaccine dose was 300 ug of mutant IDH1 20-mer peptide, and topical imiquimod accompanied it. The specimen comprised PBMCs, sampled from a glioma patient whose treatment included an IDH1 peptide vaccine. The receptor source for this set is a woman aged 45 to 65 with glioma.

This chain's CDR3 is CASSFDRGVLGYTF. The CDR3 DNA reads TGTGCCAGCAGTTTCGACAGGGGAGTTCTTGGCTACACCTTC. The V call is TRBV27, the J call TRBJ1-2, with 8 bases that match TRBD1. From germline, CDR1 is MNHEY and CDR2 SMNVEV (reference sequence). The V and J ends lost 3 bases and 7 bases, in that order; junction bases with no gene match: 7. The CDR3 runs 14 residues.

The chain joins TRBV27 to TRBJ2-2, with D tentatively TRBD1 or TRBD2 (5 bases each). Trimming pared 1 base from V and 2 bases from J, leaving 8 bases between. The CDR3 loop spans 15 amino acids. Germline V gives CDR1 MNHEY, CDR2 SMNVEV (reference sequence). CDR3 region: CASSLYGGNTGELFF. The CDR3 DNA reads as TGTGCCAGCAGTTTATATGGGGGAAACACCGGGGAGCTGTTTTTT.

The chain uses TRBV27 and TRBJ2-7; TRBD1 matches at 9 bases. V trimming: 5 bases; J trimming: 4 bases; junction bases outside the gene matches: 6. CDR3 length: 14 amino acids. Germline V CDR1 and CDR2: MNHEY, SMNVEV (reference sequence). DNA for the CDR3: TGTGCCAGCAGTCGAGGGACAGGGAGGTACGAGCAGTACTTC. Translation gives CASSRGTGRYEQYF.

The chain uses TRBV13 and TRBJ2-7; maybe TRBD2 (7 bases). Germline-derived CDR1 and CDR2 are PRHDT and FYEKMQ (reference sequence). The CDR3 contains 17 residues. V lost 5 bases and J lost 0, with 20 bases in between. The CDR3 loop is CASSPSGGGSVSYEQYF. CDR3 sequence (DNA): TGTGCCAGCAGCCCTTCCGGGGGCGGGAGTGTCTCCTACGAGCAGTACTTC.

The V and J genes are TRBV11-2 and TRBJ1-3; TRBD1 might be the D (5 bases). The V gene lost 2 bases and the J gene lost 3 bases, with 8 bases spanning the gap. This CDR3 spans 14 amino acids. Germline assignment: CDR1 SGHAT and CDR2 FQNNGV. The CDR3 is CASSLSGGGNTIYF. The CDR3 coding sequence is TGTGCCAGCAGCTTATCCGGGGGTGGAAACACCATATATTTT.

The CDR3 DNA reads as TGTGCCAGCAGTGGATCTCTAGCGGGAGACACAGATACGCAGTATTTT. This sequence encodes CASSGSLAGDTDTQYF. The V gene is TRBV28, the J gene TRBJ2-3, with 10 bases identical to TRBD2. The CDR3 loop spans 16 amino acids. Per germline, CDR1 MDHEN and CDR2 SYDVKM. The ends lost 5 bases at V and 2 bases at J; junction bases unmatched: 7.

The gene calls are TRBV7-8 and TRBJ1-5, with 7 positions matching TRBD1. CDR1 is SGHVS, CDR2 FQNEAQ, per germline. The J segment lost 9 bases and the V segment lost 5 bases, leaving 10 bases of the junction unmatched. This CDR3 is built from 14 residues. The CDR3 coding sequence is TGTGCCAGCAGCCAATACCAAGGGGGCAGGCCCCAGCATTTT. Its translation is CASSQYQGGRPQHF.

There are a few counts of this clone. The V call is TRBV6-5, the J call TRBJ1-1, with D unresolved. The CDR3 contains 16 residues. Germline CDR1 and CDR2: MNHEY and SVGAGI. With 2 bases removed from V and 4 bases from J, the gap between germline ends came to 17 bases. The DNA of the CDR3 is TGTGCCAGCAGTTACGACACCGGCGGGGTCGGCACTGAAGCTTTCTTT. Translated: CASSYDTGGVGTEAFF.

The chain carries TRBV11-2 and TRBJ2-3; no definite D call. Trimming removed 5 bases at V and 0 bases at J, with 12 bases between. CDR1 is SGHAT and CDR2 is FQNNGV in the germline V gene. The CDR3 runs to 15 residues. CDR3 bases: TGTGCCAGCAGCGTAACAGTTTCTAGCACAGATACGCAGTATTTT. Its protein product is CASSVTVSSTDTQYF.

The V call is TRBV19, the J call TRBJ1-1; 8 bases agree with TRBD1. This CDR3 is built from 15 residues. V shed 4 bases, J shed 5 bases, and the junction held 9 bases outside the gene matches. CDR1 is LNHDA, CDR2 SQIVND, per germline (reference sequence). The CDR3: CASSTSDRGDTEAFF. The CDR3 region has the DNA TGTGCCAGTAGTACCTCCGACAGGGGTGATACTGAAGCTTTCTTT. The whole variable domain, remainder taken from reference TRBV19 and TRBJ1-1, is DGGITQSPKYLFRKEGQNVTLSCEQNLNHDAMYWYRQDPGQGLRLIYYSQIVNDFQKGDIAEGYSVSREKKESFPLTVTSAQKNPTAFYLCASSTSDRGDTEAFFGQGTRLTVV.